This is a list of T cell receptor beta chains from one sample in a study of CD4 T cells in relation to SARS-CoV-2 and coronaviruses. Their target antigens are unknown. The repertoire was sequenced with immunoSEQ multiplex PCR; TCRdb's copy has only in-frame clones and lacks some. Seen here are tens of thousands of clones, around 80% observed once, and the top ten hold less than 3%. The sequenced sample was memory CD4+ T cells from PBMCs, cultured in vitro. The receptors here all came from an adult with COVID-19. Each CDR3 is given without its conserved first and last residue. A D gene is named only where the DNA matches it firmly.

v_call d_call cdr3_aa
TRBV27 - ASSLSGRGGETQY
TRBV2 TRBD2 ASSLGLVDRADTQY
TRBV6-1 TRBD1 ASSGRQGIGTDTQY
TRBV3-1/TRBV3-2 - ASSHQRLGGGYT
TRBV5-4 TRBD1 ASSFPQGAMNTEAF
TRBV6-1 TRBD2 ASSEVSGGGYNEQF
TRBV19 - ASSPDRRPNTYEQY
TRBV14 - ASSQELPTNTGELF
TRBV11-2 - ASSSTPGANVLT
TRBV6-1 - ASSEFEGGNEKLF
TRBV10-2 - ASSDQGKETQY
TRBV10-3 - AISESSSNGETQY
TRBV2 - ASDLGANYGYT
TRBV6-1 TRBD2 ASSAWGLAGVDYQETQY
TRBV6-5 - ASRPLGARGREQY
TRBV14 - ASSQGILSSAKNIQY
TRBV2 TRBD1 ASSEQGAWNEQF